The 18 T cell receptor beta chains in this list originate from one sample, sequenced in a study of blood T cell repertoires in COVID-19. Repertoires were generated with immunoSEQ multiplex PCR, while TCRdb's copy carries only in-frame clones and drops some. Of about 310,000 clones listed, more than 75% are singletons. Material for sequencing was peripheral blood. These receptors were collected from a man in his fifties with active or convalescent COVID-19.

The chain recombines TRBV25-1 with TRBJ2-7; 12 bases are a match to TRBD1. V trimming: 3 bases; J trimming: 2 bases; junction bases outside the gene matches: 11. Germline CDR1 reads MGHDK; CDR2 reads SYGVNS. The CDR3 is 18 residues long. The CDR3 nucleotides read TGTGCCAGCAGTGACGTCTATTCCGGGACAGGGGGCCCCTACGAGCAGTACTTC. Protein: CASSDVYSGTGGPYEQYF.

The chain combines TRBV12-3 or TRBV12-4 with TRBJ1-1; D call uncertain. Trimming shortened V by 3 bases and J by 11 bases, and 13 bases separated the two germline ends. The CDR3 length is 12 residues. The CDR3 loop reads CASSLASWRAFF. DNA for the CDR3: TGTGCCAGCAGTTTGGCGTCGTGGAGGGCTTTCTTT.

The rearrangement links TRBV6-5 to TRBJ1-2, with TRBD1 matching over 10 bases. The CDR3 runs 15 residues. Looked up from germline, CDR1 is MNHEY and CDR2 is SVGAGI. V lost 6 bases, J lost 2 bases, and 6 bases stayed unmatched. CDR3 in DNA: TGTGCCAGCAGATTACCGGGACAGGGGAACTATGGCTACACCTTC. As protein: CASRLPGQGNYGYTF.

The rearrangement uses TRBV7-2 and TRBJ1-2; D not certain. The CDR3 has 13 residues. The germline gives CDR1 SGHTA, CDR2 FQGNSA. Between the trimmed V and J ends, which lost 5 bases and 3 bases, there was a span of 10 bases. CDR3 protein: CASSPSQDYGYTF. The CDR3 region has the DNA TGTGCCAGCAGCCCTTCTCAGGACTATGGCTACACCTTC.

V usage is TRBV6-2 or TRBV6-3 and J usage is TRBJ1-4; D remains unclear. V was shortened by 5 bases and J by 10 bases, with 14 bases between the two germline ends. CDR1 is MNHEY and CDR2 is SVGEGT in the germline V gene. This CDR3 comprises 13 residues. This CDR3 reads CASSLPYARKLFF. DNA of the CDR3: TGTGCCAGCAGTCTACCCTATGCTCGAAAACTGTTTTTT.

A word on this clone: Other DNA sequences from this sample encode an identical CDR3 as well. The chain links TRBV27 to TRBJ2-1; 8 bases agree with TRBD1. The CDR3 is made up of 14 amino acids. The V gene end was trimmed by 5 bases and the J gene end by 8 bases; junction bases not matched to a gene: 8. The germline V gene has CDR1 MNHEY and CDR2 SMNVEV (reference sequence). DNA for the CDR3: TGTGCCAGCAGTCTCCGGACAGGGTCGGATGAGCAGTTCTTC. This translates into CASSLRTGSDEQFF.

The chain uses TRBV6-2 or TRBV6-3 and TRBJ1-2; D is possibly TRBD1 (5 bases). CDR3 length: 13 residues. Germline V gene sequence: CDR1 MNHEY, CDR2 SVGEGT. Trimming removed 2 bases at V and 2 bases at J, with 6 bases between. CDR3 sequence: CASSYQGNYGYTF. DNA for the CDR3: TGTGCCAGCAGTTACCAGGGCAACTATGGCTACACCTTC.

The chain has TRBV2 and TRBJ1-1; unclear D gene. V was shortened by 6 bases and J by 1 base, with 9 bases between the two germline ends. CDR1 and CDR2 (germline): SNHLY, FYNNEI. The CDR3 extends over 13 amino acids. CDR3 bases: TGTGCCAGCAGGAGACAAGCGAACACTGAAGCTTTCTTT. This encodes CASRRQANTEAFF.

V gene TRBV12-3 or TRBV12-4 combines with J gene TRBJ2-3, with unresolved D. The CDR3 is 13 residues long. Trimming left V 6 bases short and J 2 bases short, with 9 bases between. The CDR3 spells CASSASLTDTQYF. The CDR3 bases are TGTGCCAGCAGCGCCTCACTCACAGATACGCAGTATTTT.

The J gene is TRBJ1-5, the V gene TRBV19, with D perhaps matching TRBD1 (6 bases). V was clipped by 5 bases and J by 6 bases, with 14 bases between them. Germline CDR1 LNHDA, CDR2 SQIVND (reference sequence). This CDR3 spans 14 amino acids. The CDR3 protein is CASSGQLYGQPQHF. The DNA of the CDR3 is TGTGCCAGTAGTGGACAGCTTTATGGTCAGCCCCAGCATTTT.

This chain links TRBV2 with TRBJ2-2, with TRBD1 identical over 12 bases. The V and J ends lost 9 bases and 7 bases, in that order; junction bases with no gene match: 9. Germline values: CDR1 SNHLY, CDR2 FYNNEI. The CDR3 has 15 residues. In nucleotides, the CDR3 is TGTGCCAGTCAGACCGGGACAGGGGGCATCGGGGAGCTGTTTTTT. This encodes CASQTGTGGIGELFF.

The V call is TRBV20-1, the J call TRBJ2-3, with 8 bases identical to TRBD2. This CDR3 is built from 16 residues. Germline V gives CDR1 DFQATT, CDR2 SNEGSKA (reference sequence). J lost 1 base, V lost 3 bases, and 9 bases had no gene match. DNA for the CDR3: TGCAGTGCTAGTCCTTACTGGCGGGGGGGCACAGATACGCAGTATTTT. It specifies CSASPYWRGGTDTQYF.

In its sample, this clone was seen once. The junction and the germline gene differ at one end; a read error may be behind it. CDR3 in amino acids: CASSLVGDRDLGF. The CDR3 coding sequence is TGTGCCAGCAGCTTGGTGGGGGACAGGGACCTTGGGTTT. J is TRBJ1-1 and V is TRBV5-6; 9 bases line up with TRBD1. The germline CDR1 and CDR2 sequences are SGHDT and YYEEEE. The CDR3 extends over 13 amino acids.

The chain has TRBV24-1 and TRBJ1-2; D gene uncertain. Germline lookup yields CDR1 KGHDR and CDR2 SFDVKD. Trimming pared 0 bases from V and 7 bases from J, leaving 8 bases between. The CDR3 totals 13 residues. The CDR3 is CATSDLTGGGYTF. The CDR3 nucleotides are TGTGCCACCAGTGATTTGACCGGAGGTGGCTACACCTTC.

The rearrangement joins TRBV6-5 to TRBJ1-2; possible D gene TRBD1, 5 bases. The V gene lost 6 bases and the J gene lost 8 bases, with 22 bases spanning the gap. Germline V gives CDR1 MNHEY, CDR2 SVGAGI. This CDR3 spans 15 amino acids. This CDR3 reads CASSRTGLGDGGYTF. CDR3 bases: TGTGCCAGCAGCCGTACCGGGTTAGGGGATGGGGGCTACACCTTC.

The chain has TRBV7-2 and TRBJ1-5; no definite D call. The germline V gene has CDR1 SGHTA and CDR2 FQGNSA. This CDR3 has 13 amino acids. Trimming removed 5 bases from V and 7 bases from J, with 12 bases in between. The CDR3 DNA sequence: TGTGCCAGCAGCGATGAGGGAGGACAGCCCCAGCATTTT. It encodes CASSDEGGQPQHF.

This clone has just one count. The chain links TRBV28 to TRBJ1-1; tentative D call: TRBD1 (6 bases). CDR3 length equals 14 residues. CDR1 is MDHEN, CDR2 SYDVKM, per germline. V was pared by 5 bases and J by 1 base, with 11 bases between. CDR3 region: CASSTGQPNTEAFF. For the CDR3, the DNA is TGTGCCAGCAGTACGGGACAACCGAACACTGAAGCTTTCTTT.

The chain uses TRBV28 and TRBJ1-6; 9 nucleotides line up with TRBD1. J gave up 5 bases and V 5 bases, and 1 base lay outside the gene matches. The CDR3 is made up of 14 amino acids. CDR1 is MDHEN, CDR2 SYDVKM, per germline. DNA of the CDR3: TGTGCCAGCAGTAGGGACAGGGATAATTCACCCCTCCACTTT. Its protein product is CASSRDRDNSPLHF. Variable domain in full (rest from reference TRBV28 and TRBJ1-6): DVKVTQSSRYLVKRTGEKVFLECVQDMDHENMFWYRQDPGLGLRLIYFSYDVKMKEKGDIPEGYSVSREKKERFSLILESASTNQTSMYLCASSRDRDNSPLHFGNGTRLTVT.